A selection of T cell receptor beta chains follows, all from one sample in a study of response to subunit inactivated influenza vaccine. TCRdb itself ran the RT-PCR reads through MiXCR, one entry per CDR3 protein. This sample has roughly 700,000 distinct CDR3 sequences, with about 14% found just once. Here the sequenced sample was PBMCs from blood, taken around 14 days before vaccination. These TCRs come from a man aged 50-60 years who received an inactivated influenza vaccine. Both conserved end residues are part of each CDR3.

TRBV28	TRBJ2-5	CASSLLLAGRRGRQETQYF
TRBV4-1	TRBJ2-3	CASSQGGAWDTQYF
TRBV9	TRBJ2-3	CASSVVVADTQYF
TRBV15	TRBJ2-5	CATSREPGRQETQYF
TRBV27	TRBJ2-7	CASSLRPVGEQYF
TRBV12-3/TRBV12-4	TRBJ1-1	CASRGQVNTEAFF
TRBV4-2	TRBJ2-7	CASSRDTSREQYF
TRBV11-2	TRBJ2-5	CASSLETGQETQYF
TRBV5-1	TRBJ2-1	CASSKDSPSYNEQFF
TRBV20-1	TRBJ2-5	CSARDFRTGKETQYF
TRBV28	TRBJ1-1	CASRGILNTEAFF
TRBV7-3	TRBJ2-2	CASSSIVRGTGELFF
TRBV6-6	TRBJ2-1	CASRIAGGSSYNEQFF
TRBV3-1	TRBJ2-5	CASRLLAGGETQYF
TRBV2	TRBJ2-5	CASSEVGGIHWAQYF
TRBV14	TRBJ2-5	CASSQDTGTGIQETQYF
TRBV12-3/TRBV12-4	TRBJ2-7	CASGGISYEQYF
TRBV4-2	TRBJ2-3	CASSRVAGERTDTQYF
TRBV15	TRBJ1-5	CATSLDRDQPQHF
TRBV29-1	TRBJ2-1	CSVETPPRTRLNEQFF
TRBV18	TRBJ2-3	CASSPARRSSTDTQYF
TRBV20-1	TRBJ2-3	CSASSQNGGLKGTQYF
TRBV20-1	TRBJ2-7	CSAPPGERGGTYEQYF
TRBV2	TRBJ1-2	CASSLPGSTNYGYTF
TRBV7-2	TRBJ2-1	CASSRRGGTGVYYEQFF
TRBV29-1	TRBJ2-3	CSSSRGRGDTQYF
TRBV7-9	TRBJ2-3	CASNRIRGRMDTQYF
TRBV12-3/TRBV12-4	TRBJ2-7	CASSLGTGGLGLSYEQYF
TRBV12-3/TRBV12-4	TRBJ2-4	CASSFDTRDIQYF
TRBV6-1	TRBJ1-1	CASSPRPGGGTEAFF
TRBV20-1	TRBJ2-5	CSARRVGTLAWGQETQYF
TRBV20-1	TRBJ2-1	CSARSAPEAGVSYNEQFF
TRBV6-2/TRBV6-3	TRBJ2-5	CASNLGGAATETQYF
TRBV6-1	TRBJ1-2	CASSERANYGYTF
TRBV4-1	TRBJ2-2	CASSQGTRYSGDSPGAQGELFF
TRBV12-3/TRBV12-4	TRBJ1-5	CASSPDYDQPQHF
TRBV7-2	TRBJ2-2	CASSSRQALNTGELFF
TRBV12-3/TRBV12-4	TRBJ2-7	CASSLGMGQGSSYEQYF
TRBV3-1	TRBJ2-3	CASSQLTGGRDTQYF
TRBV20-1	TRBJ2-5	CSDRPTGGGETQYF
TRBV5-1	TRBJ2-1	CASSLGIGSGRSGDEQFF
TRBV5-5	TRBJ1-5	CASSFTQSGNQPQHF
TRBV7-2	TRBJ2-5	CASSFQPLAGGSETQYF
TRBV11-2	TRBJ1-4	CASSLMATNEKLFF
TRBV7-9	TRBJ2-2	CASSLDPGPGTGELFF
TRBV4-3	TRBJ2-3	CASSQGSAISDTQYF
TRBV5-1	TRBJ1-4	CASSKGPNEKLFF
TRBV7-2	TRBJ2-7	CASSFSGGEGEQYF
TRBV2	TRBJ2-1	CASSLFPGGHNEQFF
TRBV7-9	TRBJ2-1	CASSLFGPEQFF
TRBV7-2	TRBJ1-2	CASSSQTGGSDGYTF
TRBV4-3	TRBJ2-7	CASSQEFRVSYEQYF
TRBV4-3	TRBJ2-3	CASSFRLATDTQYF
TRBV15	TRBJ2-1	CATSKGRTRAYNEQFF
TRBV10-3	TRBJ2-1	CAISESWLTSGGTTGEQFF
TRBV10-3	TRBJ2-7	CAIGGYEQYF